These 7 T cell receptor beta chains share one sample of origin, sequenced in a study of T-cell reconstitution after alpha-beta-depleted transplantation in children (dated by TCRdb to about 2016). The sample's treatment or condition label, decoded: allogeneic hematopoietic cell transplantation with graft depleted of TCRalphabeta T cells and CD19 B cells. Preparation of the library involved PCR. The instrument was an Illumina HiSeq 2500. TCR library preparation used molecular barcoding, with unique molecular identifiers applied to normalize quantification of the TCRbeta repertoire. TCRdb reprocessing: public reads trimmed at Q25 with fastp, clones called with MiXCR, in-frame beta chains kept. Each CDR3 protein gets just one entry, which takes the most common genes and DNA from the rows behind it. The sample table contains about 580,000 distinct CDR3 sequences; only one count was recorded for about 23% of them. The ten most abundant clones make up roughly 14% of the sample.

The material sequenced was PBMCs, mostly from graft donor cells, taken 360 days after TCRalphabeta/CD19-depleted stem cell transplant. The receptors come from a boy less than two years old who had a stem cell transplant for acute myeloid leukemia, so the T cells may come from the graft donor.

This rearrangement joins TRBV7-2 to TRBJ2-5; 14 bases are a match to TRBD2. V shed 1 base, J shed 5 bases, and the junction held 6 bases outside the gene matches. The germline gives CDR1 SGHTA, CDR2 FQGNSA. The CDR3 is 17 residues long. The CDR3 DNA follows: TGTGCCAGCAGCTTAGGACTAGCGGGGGGGCCTAGTGAGACCCAGTACTTC. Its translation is CASSLGLAGGPSETQYF.

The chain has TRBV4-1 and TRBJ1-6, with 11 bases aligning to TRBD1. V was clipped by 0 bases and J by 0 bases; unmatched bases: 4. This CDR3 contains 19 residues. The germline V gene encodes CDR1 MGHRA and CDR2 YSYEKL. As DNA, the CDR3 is TGCGCCAGCAGCCAAGATCGGGACAGGGGGAGCTCCTATAATTCACCCCTCCACTTT. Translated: CASSQDRDRGSSYNSPLHF.

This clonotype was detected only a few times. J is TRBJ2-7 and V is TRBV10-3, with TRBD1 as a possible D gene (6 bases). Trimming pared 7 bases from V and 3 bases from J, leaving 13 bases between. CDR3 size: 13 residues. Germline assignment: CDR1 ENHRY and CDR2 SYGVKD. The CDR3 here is CAIKGTFFYEQYF. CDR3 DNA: TGTGCCATCAAAGGGACATTCTTCTACGAGCAGTACTTC.

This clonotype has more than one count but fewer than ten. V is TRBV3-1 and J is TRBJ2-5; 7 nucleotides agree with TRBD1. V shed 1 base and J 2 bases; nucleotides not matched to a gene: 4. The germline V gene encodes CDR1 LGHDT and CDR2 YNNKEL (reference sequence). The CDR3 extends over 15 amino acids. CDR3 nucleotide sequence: TGTGCCAGCAGCCAAGGGGGGACAGCGCAAGAGACCCAGTACTTC. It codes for CASSQGGTAQETQYF.

The CDR3 here is CASSVGPIQETQYF. The CDR3, as DNA: TGTGCCAGCAGCGTCGGACCTATTCAAGAGACCCAGTACTTC. The chain combines TRBV9 with TRBJ2-5; no clear D gene. Per the germline V gene, CDR1 is SGDLS and CDR2 is YYNGEE. V was cut by 2 bases and J by 2 bases, with 10 bases left in between. The CDR3 runs to 14 residues.

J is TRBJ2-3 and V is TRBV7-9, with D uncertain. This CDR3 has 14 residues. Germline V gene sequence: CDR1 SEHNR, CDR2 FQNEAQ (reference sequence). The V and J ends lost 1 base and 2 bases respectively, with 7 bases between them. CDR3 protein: CASSLGYDTDTQYF. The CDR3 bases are TGTGCCAGCAGCTTAGGTTACGACACAGATACGCAGTATTTT.

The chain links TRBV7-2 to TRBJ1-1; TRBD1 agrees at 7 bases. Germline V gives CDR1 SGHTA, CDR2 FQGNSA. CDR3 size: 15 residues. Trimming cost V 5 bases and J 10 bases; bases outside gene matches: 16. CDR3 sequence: CASSLIRTPGGVAFF. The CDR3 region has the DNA TGTGCCAGCAGCCTTATCCGAACTCCAGGGGGGGTAGCTTTCTTT.